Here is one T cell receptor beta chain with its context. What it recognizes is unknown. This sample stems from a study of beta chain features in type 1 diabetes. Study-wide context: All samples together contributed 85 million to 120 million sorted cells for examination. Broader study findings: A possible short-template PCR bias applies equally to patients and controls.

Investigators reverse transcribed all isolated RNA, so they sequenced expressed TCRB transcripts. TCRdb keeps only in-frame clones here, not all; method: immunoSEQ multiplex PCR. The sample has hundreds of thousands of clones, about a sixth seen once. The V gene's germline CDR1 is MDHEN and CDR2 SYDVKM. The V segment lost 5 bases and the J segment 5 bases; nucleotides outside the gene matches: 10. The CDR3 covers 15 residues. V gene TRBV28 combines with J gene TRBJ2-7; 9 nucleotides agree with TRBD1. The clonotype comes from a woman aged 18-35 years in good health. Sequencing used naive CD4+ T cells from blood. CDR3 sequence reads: CASSVPGTGIHEQYF. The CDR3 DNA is TGTGCCAGCAGTGTACCTGGGACAGGGATCCACGAGCAGTACTTC.